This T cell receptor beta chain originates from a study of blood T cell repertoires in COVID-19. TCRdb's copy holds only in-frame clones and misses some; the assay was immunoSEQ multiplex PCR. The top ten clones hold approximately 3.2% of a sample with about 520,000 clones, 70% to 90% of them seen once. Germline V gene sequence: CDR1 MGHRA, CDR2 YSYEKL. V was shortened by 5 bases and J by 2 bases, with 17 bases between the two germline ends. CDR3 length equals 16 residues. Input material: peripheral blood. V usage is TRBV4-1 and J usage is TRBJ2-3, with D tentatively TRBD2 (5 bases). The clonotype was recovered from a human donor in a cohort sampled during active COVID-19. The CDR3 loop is CASSGATAAPTDTQYF. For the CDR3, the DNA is TGCGCCAGCAGCGGAGCCACAGCGGCTCCCACAGATACGCAGTATTTT.